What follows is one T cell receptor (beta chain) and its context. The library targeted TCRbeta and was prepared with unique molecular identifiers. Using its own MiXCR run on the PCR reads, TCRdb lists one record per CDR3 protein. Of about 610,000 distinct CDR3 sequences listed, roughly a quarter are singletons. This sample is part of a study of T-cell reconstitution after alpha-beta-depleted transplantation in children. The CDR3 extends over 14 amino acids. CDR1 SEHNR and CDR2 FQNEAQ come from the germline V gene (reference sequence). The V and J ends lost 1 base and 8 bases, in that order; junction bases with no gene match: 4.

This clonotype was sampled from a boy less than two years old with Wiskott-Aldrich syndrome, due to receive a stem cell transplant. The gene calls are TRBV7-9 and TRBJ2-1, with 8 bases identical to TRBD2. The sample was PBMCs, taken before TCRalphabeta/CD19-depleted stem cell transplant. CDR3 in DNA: TGTGCCAGCAGCTTAGGGCGGGGGGCTCATGAGCAGTTCTTC. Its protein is CASSLGRGAHEQFF.